What follows are 20 T cell receptor beta chains derived from one specimen sequenced in a study of T cell repertoires in cytomegalovirus infection. In TCRdb, the reads were re-called with MiXCR into one record per CDR3 protein. The table lists roughly 7,900 distinct CDR3 sequences, roughly half of them singletons. What these receptors recognize is not known. Sample: PBMCs, sequenced either directly or after in vitro stimulation (not recorded which). The receptors were sampled from a human donor in good health (CMV status not recorded). Some clones in this sample may be carry-over from other donors' samples.

This clonotype was detected a few times. Sequence at one end of the junction differs from germline and may be a read error. CDR3 bases: TGTGCCAGCAGACTCAGGGTTTCCAAACAGTGCACTGAAGATTTCTTT. Amino acid sequence: CASRLRVSKQCTEDFF. V gene TRBV12-3 or TRBV12-4 combines with J gene TRBJ1-1; D possibly corresponds to TRBD1 (5 bases). CDR3 length: 16 amino acids.

J is TRBJ2-5 and V is TRBV2, with TRBD1 matching over 10 bases. V trimming: 2 bases; J trimming: 6 bases; junction bases outside the gene matches: 3. The CDR3 runs to 14 residues. Germline-derived CDR1 and CDR2 are SNHLY and FYNNEI. DNA of the CDR3: TGTGCCAGCAGTGAATGGGACAGGGGCCAGACCCAGTACTTC. Protein sequence: CASSEWDRGQTQYF.

Notes on this clonotype: One end of the junction does not line up with germline, which may come from a read error. V is TRBV7-6 and J is TRBJ1-5, with D unclear. This CDR3 region has 15 residues. The V gene's germline CDR1 is SGHVS and CDR2 FNYEAQ. Here the CDR3 reads CARRPETYSTQPPPF. The CDR3 region has the DNA TGTGCCCGCAGACCCGAAACATACAGCACTCAGCCCCCGCCTTTT.

The sample holds many counts of this clonotype. V and J are TRBV10-1 and TRBJ2-2; 13 bases are a match to TRBD2. The CDR3 runs to 18 residues. The V gene end was trimmed by 8 bases and the J gene end by 0 bases; junction bases not matched to a gene: 9. CDR1 is WNHNN, CDR2 SYGVQD, per germline (reference sequence). The CDR3 region is CASCLGLAGFANTGELFF. CDR3 nucleotides: TGCGCCAGCTGCTTGGGACTAGCGGGGTTCGCGAACACCGGGGAGCTGTTTTTT.

This clonotype was seen once. This may be a read error, as it is one base from a much larger clone. Given the absence of the conserved phenylalanine or tryptophan at the CDR3 end, a read error is likely. The DNA is omitted, as the CDR3 cannot be located on it reliably, and the CDR3 follows TCRdb's listing. The chain uses TRBV7-9 and TRBJ2-1. Inclusive of both ends, the CDR3 amounts to 16 amino acids. Germline lookup yields CDR1 SEHNR and CDR2 FQNEAQ (reference sequence). The CDR3 loop is CASSLLGISTDNEHFG.

The V call is TRBV3-1, the J call TRBJ1-1; D ambiguous. Per germline, CDR1 LGHDT and CDR2 YNNKEL (reference sequence). Trimming took 4 bases from V and 4 from J, leaving 7 bases between them. CDR3 length: 12 amino acids. In DNA form, the CDR3 reads TGTGCCAGCAGCCGGAGTCGCACTGAAGCTTTCTTT. Its protein product is CASSRSRTEAFF.

With respect to this clonotype: Given the absence of the conserved phenylalanine or tryptophan at the CDR3 end, a read error is likely. V gene TRBV7-6 combines with J gene TRBJ1-5; D gene uncertain. Germline CDR1 and CDR2: SGHVS and FNYEAQ. This CDR3 is 15 amino acids long. Written as DNA, the CDR3 is TGTGCCAGCAGCCCCGAACCATACAGCAATCATCCCCAGCATTTG. Translating it yields CASSPEPYSNHPQHL.

As to this clonotype: Compared with germline, one end of the junction differs, possibly owing to a read error. The chain uses TRBV19 and TRBJ1-6; D gene ambiguous. CDR3 length: 16 amino acids. CDR1 is LNHDA, CDR2 SQIVND, per germline (reference sequence). CDR3 sequence (DNA): TGTGCCAGGAGAGACCGTAGGGCAAGAGAAAAGTCACCCCTCCCCTTT. Its protein is CARRDRRAREKSPLPF.

This clonotype was seen a handful of times. The chain carries TRBV30 and TRBJ1-5; no clear D gene. V dropped 0 bases and J dropped 0 bases, with 3 bases sitting between them. CDR1 is GTSNPN and CDR2 is SVGIG in the germline V gene (reference sequence). The CDR3 is 13 residues long. The CDR3 loop is CAWSVLSNQPQHF. The CDR3 coding sequence is TGTGCCTGGAGTGTACTTAGCAATCAGCCCCAGCATTTT.

This clonotype was detected only a few times. The chain is built from TRBV7-8 and TRBJ1-5, with D uncertain. The V and J ends lost 0 bases and 0 bases respectively, with 12 bases between them. The CDR3 covers 17 residues. Germline values: CDR1 SGHVS, CDR2 FQNEAQ. This CDR3 is CASSLAPFINSNQPQHF. CDR3 DNA: TGTGCCAGCAGCTTAGCCCCTTTCATCAATAGCAATCAGCCCCAGCATTTT. The complete variable domain, with remaining parts taken from reference TRBV7-8 and TRBJ1-5, reads GAGVSQSPRYKVAKRGQDVALRCDPISGHVSLFWYQQALGQGPEFLTYFQNEAQLDKSGLPSDRFFAERPEGSVSTLKIQRTQQEDSAVYLCASSLAPFINSNQPQHFGDGTRLSIL.

A note on this clonotype: A much larger clone differs from this one at a single base, so this may be a read error. In DNA form, the CDR3 reads TGTGCCATTATCGGTGGCACTGAAGCTTTCTTT. It yields the protein CAIIGGTEAFF. V and J are TRBV19 and TRBJ1-1, with D hard to call. V lost 10 bases to trimming and J lost 4 bases, with 10 bases between them. The length of the CDR3 is 11 residues. Germline V gene data show CDR1 as LNHDA and CDR2 as SQIVND (reference sequence).

The chain combines TRBV7-6 with TRBJ2-1; 8 bases align to TRBD2. CDR1 and CDR2 (germline): SGHVS, FNYEAQ. The V segment lost 2 bases and the J segment 7 bases; nucleotides outside the gene matches: 10. The CDR3 loop spans 16 amino acids. The CDR3 sequence is CASSLQLSAGDNEQFF. CDR3 nucleotides: TGTGCCAGCAGCTTACAGCTGTCAGCGGGAGATAATGAGCAGTTCTTC.

This rearrangement joins TRBV18 to TRBJ1-5, with 8 bases fitting TRBD1. V lost 4 bases and J lost 1; bases outside the gene matches: 0. Germline V gene sequence: CDR1 KGHSH, CDR2 LQKENI. The CDR3 has 14 amino acids. CDR3 loop: CASSHRGSNQPQHF. DNA of the CDR3: TGTGCCAGCTCACACAGGGGGAGCAATCAGCCCCAGCATTTT.

On this clonotype: A read error may produce the germline difference seen at one junction end. V gene TRBV12-5 combines with J gene TRBJ2-1; perhaps TRBD1 as D (5 bases). The CDR3 is 19 residues long. Germline CDR1 and CDR2: LGHNT and FRNRAP. CDR3 sequence (DNA): TGTGCTAGTTGTGTGGTATCGGTAATAGGGGCCGTCCCCTACACTGAGCAGTTCTTC. It codes for CASCVVSVIGAVPYTEQFF. The full variable domain, its missing parts supplied by reference TRBV12-5 and TRBJ2-1, is DARVTQTPRHKVTEMGQEVTMRCQPILGHNTVFWYRQTMMQGLELLAYFRNRAPLDDSGMPKDRFSAEMPDATLATLKIQPSEPRDSAVYFCASCVVSVIGAVPYTEQFFGPGTRLTVL.

Concerning this clonotype: At one end the junction does not follow the germline gene, possibly because of a read error. V and J are TRBV5-5 and TRBJ2-1; D gene uncertain. Germline V gene data show CDR1 as SGHKS and CDR2 as YYEKEE (reference sequence). The CDR3 totals 11 residues. The CDR3 DNA reads as TGTGCCAGCACCTGTGGGAAGGAGCAGTGCTTC. Its translation: CASTCGKEQCF. The variable domain in full, completed from reference TRBV5-5 and TRBJ2-1, reads DAGVTQSPTHLIKTRGQQVTLRCSPISGHKSVSWYQQVLGQGPQFIFQYYEKEERGRGNFPDRFSARQFPNYSSELNVNALLLGDSALYLCASTCGKEQCFGPGTRLTVL.

Worth noting for this clonotype: The CDR3 carries no conserved terminal phenylalanine or tryptophan, so it likely arises from a read error. This sequence joins TRBV12-5 and TRBJ2-1; the D is unclear. This CDR3 is 19 amino acids long. The germline V gene encodes CDR1 LGHNT and CDR2 FRNRAP. The CDR3 sequence is CASGLVSVIWSVPYHEQFI. The CDR3 region has the DNA TGTGCTAGTGGTTTGGTATCGGTAATATGGTCCGTCCCCTACCATGAGCAGTTCATC.

The chain employs TRBV7-3 and TRBJ1-5; D is unresolved. Germline CDR1 and CDR2: SGHTA and FQGTGA. The germline V and J ends were trimmed by 5 bases and 6 bases, with 11 bases remaining between them. CDR3 length equals 13 residues. CDR3 DNA: TGTGCCAGCAGCCTCGGGGAGGCTCAGCCCCAGCATTTT. Protein product: CASSLGEAQPQHF.

The chain combines TRBV7-3 with TRBJ2-3; TRBD2 aligns across 13 bases. Germline CDR1 and CDR2: SGHTA and FQGTGA. J gave up 3 bases and V 10 bases, and 4 bases lay outside the gene matches. This CDR3 comprises 14 residues. DNA for the CDR3: TGTGCCACCGCGACTAGCGGGAGGACAGATACGCAGTATTTT. Translated: CATATSGRTDTQYF.

Worth noting for this clonotype: At one of its ends the junction is not consistent with the germline gene, which may arise from a read error. J is TRBJ1-5 and V is TRBV20-1; maybe TRBD1 (6 bases). Germline CDR1 is DFQATT and CDR2 is SNEGSKA (reference sequence). There are 16 residues in the CDR3. The CDR3 is CSAAIPGQAIHQPPHF. CDR3 coding DNA: TGCAGTGCAGCTATTCCGGGACAAGCAATCCATCAGCCCCCGCATTTT.

On this clonotype: Its ends do not fully match the called genes, so a read error is possible. The V call is TRBV27, the J call TRBJ1-2; a possible D gene is TRBD1 (5 bases). The CDR3 sequence is 14 residues long. CDR1 MNHEY and CDR2 SMNVEV come from the germline V gene (reference sequence). CDR3 DNA sequence: TGTGCCCGCAGGATACCGGGGGCTAACTATGGCTACACCTTC. The encoded protein is CARRIPGANYGYTF.